This T cell receptor (beta chain) originates from a study of T cell responses to AZD1222 COVID-19 vaccine. Concerning this clone: No antigen is known for it. The junction and the germline gene differ at one end; a read error may be behind it.

TCRdb's table, derived via immunoSEQ multiplex PCR, lists solely in-frame clones and lacks some. Altogether some 150,000 clones are present, around 84% being singletons, with the ten largest covering approximately 4.7%. This CDR3 comprises 15 residues. From germline, CDR1 is LNHNV and CDR2 YYDKDF (reference sequence). Study findings and constraints: Epitopes outside B.1.351 and B.1.1.7 mutated regions reportedly drew nearly half of spike TCRs. The study found Spike-specific TCR breadth and depth rose after two AZD1222 doses. Baseline seropositives among AZD1222 recipients totaled only 5 to 7.

This sequence was found in an adult who received the AZD1222 COVID-19 vaccine. The specimen was peripheral blood, collected 28 days after the second AZD1222 dose. This sequence joins TRBV15 and TRBJ2-7; 9 bases line up with TRBD1. In DNA, the CDR3 is TGTGCCACCAGCAGGGTCGGGACAGGGCCTTATTCTGGGGACTTC. Its protein is CATSRVGTGPYSGDF.